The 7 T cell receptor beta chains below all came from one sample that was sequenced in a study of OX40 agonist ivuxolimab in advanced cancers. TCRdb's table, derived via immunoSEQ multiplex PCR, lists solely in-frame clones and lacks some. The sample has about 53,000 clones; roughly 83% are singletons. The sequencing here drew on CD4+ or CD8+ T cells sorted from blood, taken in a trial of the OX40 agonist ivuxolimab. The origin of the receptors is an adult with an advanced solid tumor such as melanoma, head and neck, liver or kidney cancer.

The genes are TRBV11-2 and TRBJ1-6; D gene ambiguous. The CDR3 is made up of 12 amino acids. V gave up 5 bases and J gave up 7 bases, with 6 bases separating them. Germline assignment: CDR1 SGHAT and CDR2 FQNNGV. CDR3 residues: CASSPVNSPLHF. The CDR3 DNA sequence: TGTGCCAGCAGCCCCGTGAATTCACCCCTCCACTTT.

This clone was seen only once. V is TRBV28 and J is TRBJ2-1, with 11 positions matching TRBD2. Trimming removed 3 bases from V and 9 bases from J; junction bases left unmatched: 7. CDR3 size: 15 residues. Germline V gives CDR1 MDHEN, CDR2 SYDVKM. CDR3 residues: CASSFSSGRFSEQFF. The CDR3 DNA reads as TGTGCCAGCAGTTTTTCTAGCGGGAGGTTCAGTGAGCAGTTCTTC.

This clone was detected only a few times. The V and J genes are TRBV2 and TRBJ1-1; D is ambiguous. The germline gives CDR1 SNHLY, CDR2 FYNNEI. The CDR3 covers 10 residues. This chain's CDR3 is CGRAYTEAFF. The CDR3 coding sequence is TGTGGAAGGGCGTACACTGAAGCTTTCTTT.

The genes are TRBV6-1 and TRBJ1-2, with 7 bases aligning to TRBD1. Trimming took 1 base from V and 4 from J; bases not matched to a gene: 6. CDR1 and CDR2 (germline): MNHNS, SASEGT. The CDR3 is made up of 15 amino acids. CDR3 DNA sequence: TGTGCCAGCAGTGAAGGACAGGGAAACCCCTATGGCTACACCTTC. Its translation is CASSEGQGNPYGYTF.

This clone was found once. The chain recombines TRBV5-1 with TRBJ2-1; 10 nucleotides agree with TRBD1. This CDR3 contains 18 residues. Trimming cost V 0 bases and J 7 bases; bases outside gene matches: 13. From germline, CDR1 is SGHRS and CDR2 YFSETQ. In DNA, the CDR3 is TGCGCCAGCAGCTTGGCGGACAAGGGACAGGGGCTAATTAATGAGCAGTTCTTC. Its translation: CASSLADKGQGLINEQFF.

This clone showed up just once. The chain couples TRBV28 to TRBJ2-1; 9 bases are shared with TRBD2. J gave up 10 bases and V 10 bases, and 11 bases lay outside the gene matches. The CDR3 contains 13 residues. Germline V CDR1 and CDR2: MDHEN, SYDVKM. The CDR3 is CATGGLAATEQFF. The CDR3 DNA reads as TGTGCCACCGGGGGACTAGCAGCAACGGAGCAGTTCTTC. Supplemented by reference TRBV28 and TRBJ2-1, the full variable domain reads DVKVTQSSRYLVKRTGEKVFLECVQDMDHENMFWYRQDPGLGLRLIYFSYDVKMKEKGDIPEGYSVSREKKERFSLILESASTNQTSMYLCATGGLAATEQFFGPGTRLTVL.

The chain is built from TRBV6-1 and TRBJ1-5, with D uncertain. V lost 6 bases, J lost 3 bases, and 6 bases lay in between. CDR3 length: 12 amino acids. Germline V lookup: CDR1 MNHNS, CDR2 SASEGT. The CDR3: CASRSNNQPQHF. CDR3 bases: TGTGCCAGCAGATCCAACAATCAGCCCCAGCATTTT.